This TCR beta chain comes out of a study of T cells after yellow fever vaccination (dated by TCRdb to about 2019). In the study overall: The SMART-Seq v4 Ultra Low Input RNA kit was used to prepare libraries from fractions with low cell numbers. Bulk TCR alpha and beta repertoires were sequenced longitudinally to track T-cell clones before and after primary and booster YFV17D yellow fever vaccination. The cohort comprised two healthy male donors, one aged 18 to 29 and one aged 30 to 40 years. Blood was drawn at multiple timepoints before and after primary and secondary immunization, with bulk PBMC replicates and cell subsets isolated. What the research found in general, with its limitations: After the booster, most of the clones that had expanded following primary vaccination were detected again (just under 97% of CD4 and 80% to 90% of CD8), which suggests that memory was broadly maintained. The secondary T-cell response was weaker than the primary response but faster, peaking on day 5 instead of day 15. Only a couple of donors were included in the study, so the extent to which the findings can be generalized is limited. A small share of clonotypes occurred in both CD4 and CD8 compartments, likely arising from convergent recombination. Computational filtering was required because FACS-sorted repertoires could contain abundant contaminating clonotypes from the bulk population.

Read against the paper, the sample's treatment or condition label means: live attenuated yellow fever vaccine strain. At every blood-draw timepoint, two biological replicates of bulk PBMCs were collected. PBMCs were isolated from peripheral blood using a standard Ficoll-Paque protocol. TriZol was used to extract RNA from bulk PBMCs, CD4 and CD8 fractions, and dextramer-positive and dextramer-negative fractions. Sequencing took place on an Illumina NovaSeq 6000. TCR cDNA was synthesized by 5'RACE template switching, which introduced a universal primer site and unique molecular identifiers. Priming for cDNA synthesis came from both the TCR alpha and TCR beta constant segments. Two PCR steps were used to amplify libraries, with sample barcodes and sequencing adapters being added in the second step. Sequencing of libraries was done on Illumina HiSeq 2500 (2x100 bp) or NovaSeq (2x150 bp). The source study handled its data this way. Reads were demultiplexed and collapsed into UMI consensus sequences with MIGEC, and V(D)J alignment was performed with MiXCR. Using edgeR on replicate PBMC samples, clonotypes were called vaccine-responding if FDR was below 0.01 and the log2 fold change was above 5 up to day 15. Each bulk clonotype received a CD4 or CD8 identity based on whether the sequenced CD4 or CD8 repertoire contained that clonotype at higher abundance. TCRdb reprocessed the public reads (quality trimming at Q25 with fastp, clone calling with MiXCR) and kept in-frame beta chains. Identical CDR3 proteins give one entry, which carries the most common genes and DNA. These V and J calls are TCRdb output, not the study's own analysis. Recorded for this sample are 250,000 to 400,000 distinct CDR3 sequences; approximately 4% of them occurred a single time. Together, the top ten hold roughly 24% of the sample.

This clonotype was counted many times. Its antigen is unknown. No base qualities exist here, and no much larger clone lies one base off it. The CDR3 holds 17 amino acids from the cysteine to the phenylalanine. Kept here is only the CDR3 DNA, which spans 51 bases and is read in frame from base 1. The germline V gene yields MNHEY for CDR1 and SVGAGI for CDR2. V is clipped by 5 bases and J by 2 bases, and the sequence between their germline boundaries is 21 bases long. The chain couples TRBV6-5 to TRBJ1-1; the D gene is perhaps TRBD1, on 5 matching bases. The source is a man aged 18 to 30 who received the YFV17D yellow fever vaccine. Sequences were derived from PBMCs, sampled 5 days after the yellow fever booster vaccination. The CDR3 region: CASSDDNYFRGNTEAFF. The nucleotides read TGTGCCAGCAGTGACGACAACTATTTTAGGGGAAACACTGAAGCTTTCTTT.